A selection of T cell receptor beta chains follows, all from one sample in a study of PD-1 blockade in classical Hodgkin lymphoma. Here immunoSEQ multiplex PCR was the method, and the copy in TCRdb shows in-frame clones only, minus some. There are fewer than 90,000 clones in the sample; around 93% occur only once, and 7.5% to 9.5% lies in the top ten. Here the sequenced sample was peripheral blood mononuclear cells (PBMCs), taken at baseline. Receptors originate from a human donor with classical Hodgkin lymphoma. Each CDR3 is given with its conserved first and last residue. Fields, in order: V gene, D gene, J gene, clone size, CDR3 protein, CDR3 DNA. A D gene is named only where the DNA matches it firmly. Expanded clones are given a class, and other clones once, few, many or no size at all.

TRBV25-1,.,TRBJ2-1,.,CASSPRGAYNEQFF,TGTGCCAGCAGTCCCAGGGGTGCCTACAATGAGCAGTTCTTC
TRBV11-3,.,TRBJ2-5,.,CASSQGGGQETQYF,TGTGCCAGCAGCCAGGGTGGAGGCCAAGAGACCCAGTACTTC
TRBV30,.,TRBJ1-5,.,CAWDPGWGNQPQHF,TGTGCCTGGGACCCGGGATGGGGCAATCAGCCCCAGCATTTT
TRBV6-6,TRBD1,TRBJ2-2,.,CASSYTTGPGELFF,TGTGCCAGCAGTTACACGACAGGGCCCGGGGAGCTGTTTTTT
TRBV30,.,TRBJ2-7,.,CAWRRGTYEQYF,TGTGCCTGGAGAAGGGGTACCTACGAGCAGTACTTC
TRBV19,.,TRBJ2-7,.,CASSSAGRPGHYEQYF,TGTGCCAGTAGTTCGGCGGGAAGGCCGGGACACTACGAGCAGTACTTC
TRBV19,.,TRBJ2-1,.,CASSILEYNEQFF,TGTGCCAGTAGTATATTGGAATACAATGAGCAGTTCTTC
TRBV7-9,.,TRBJ2-7,.,CASSPSPGTFHEQYF,TGTGCCAGCAGCCCCTCCCCCGGGACATTCCACGAGCAGTACTTC
TRBV14,.,TRBJ1-3,.,CASRQGAHTIYF,TGTGCCAGCAGACAGGGCGCTCACACCATATATTTT
TRBV6-6,.,TRBJ2-7,once,CASNRDNSYEQYF,TGTGCCAGCAATCGGGACAACTCCTACGAGCAGTACTTC
TRBV6-6,.,TRBJ1-1,few,CASSYSVSENTEAFF,TGTGCCAGCAGTTACTCGGTGAGCGAGAACACTGAAGCTTTCTTT
TRBV27,.,TRBJ2-7,.,CASTQRGLSYEQYF,TGTGCCAGCACCCAACGGGGCCTCTCCTACGAGCAGTACTTC
TRBV5-8,.,TRBJ2-5,.,CASRAFGSSETQYF,TGTGCCAGCAGAGCGTTCGGGAGTTCTGAGACCCAGTACTTC
TRBV5-1,.,TRBJ2-3,.,CASSFSGTDTQYF,TGCGCCAGCAGCTTTTCGGGCACAGATACGCAGTATTTT
TRBV6-5,.,TRBJ1-5,.,CASSYSRRSDQPQHF,TGTGCCAGCAGTTACTCGCGCAGATCCGATCAGCCCCAGCATTTT
TRBV9,TRBD1,TRBJ1-2,.,CASSPGQGADGYGYTF,TGTGCCAGCAGCCCGGGACAGGGGGCTGACGGCTATGGCTACACCTTC
TRBV6-6,TRBD2,TRBJ2-7,.,CASSRGGARTYEQYF,TGTGCCAGCAGCCGCGGGGGGGCAAGGACCTACGAGCAGTACTTC
TRBV19,TRBD2,TRBJ2-1,.,CASSHLAGVSSYNEQFF,TGTGCCAGTAGCCATTTAGCGGGGGTGAGCTCCTACAATGAGCAGTTCTTC
TRBV7-6,.,TRBJ2-4,.,CASSVGEGTKNIQYF,TGTGCCAGCAGCGTTGGAGAGGGAACCAAAAACATTCAGTACTTC
TRBV5-1,.,TRBJ2-3,.,CASSLVAGAEDTQYF,TGCGCCAGCAGCTTGGTGGCAGGGGCGGAAGATACGCAGTATTTT
TRBV7-9,.,TRBJ1-5,.,CASSPDRADQPQHF,TGTGCCAGCAGCCCGGACAGAGCAGATCAGCCCCAGCATTTT
TRBV28,.,TRBJ2-2,.,CASSATMGRRDILANTGELFF,TGTGCCAGCAGCGCAACGATGGGCCGCCGGGACATCCTCGCGAACACCGGGGAGCTGTTTTTT
TRBV6-6,.,TRBJ2-5,.,CASSYLGTQYF,TGTGCCAGCAGTTATCTTGGGACCCAGTACTTC
TRBV28,.,TRBJ2-7,.,CASRSPLGGGTPGEQYF,TGTGCCAGCAGATCGCCGTTGGGGGGCGGGACTCCGGGCGAGCAGTACTTC
TRBV4-1,.,TRBJ2-5,.,CASSQEGQETQYF,TGCGCCAGCAGCCAAGAGGGTCAAGAGACCCAGTACTTC
TRBV5-6,.,TRBJ2-2,.,CASSLINTGELFF,TGTGCCAGCAGTTTGATAAACACCGGGGAGCTGTTTTTT
TRBV30,.,TRBJ2-6,.,CAWDVSRVSLSGANVLTF,TGTGCCTGGGACGTTAGCCGGGTTAGTCTCTCTGGGGCCAACGTCCTGACTTTC
TRBV27,.,TRBJ1-1,.,CASSLYGGIMNTEAFF,TGTGCCAGCAGTTTATACGGCGGGATCATGAACACTGAAGCTTTCTTT
TRBV9,.,TRBJ2-1,.,CASSVEAAGRPSYNEQFF,TGTGCCAGCAGCGTAGAGGCGGCGGGGAGGCCCTCCTACAATGAGCAGTTCTTC
TRBV2,TRBD2,TRBJ2-3,.,CASSVLSGGTSTDTQYF,TGTGCCAGCAGTGTGCTTTCGGGGGGAACTAGCACAGATACGCAGTATTTT
TRBV25-1,TRBD2,TRBJ2-5,.,CASSDFGLAGGGQETQYF,TGTGCCAGCAGTGACTTCGGACTAGCGGGAGGAGGGCAAGAGACCCAGTACTTC
TRBV19,.,TRBJ1-5,.,CASSGNQPQHF,TGTGCCAGTAGCGGCAATCAGCCCCAGCATTTT
TRBV27,.,TRBJ2-2,.,CASSFSVAGELFF,TGTGCCAGCAGTTTTTCTGTGGCCGGGGAGCTGTTTTTT
TRBV4-3,.,TRBJ2-4,.,CASSQEGARAGVGAKNIQYF,TGCGCCAGCAGCCAAGAAGGGGCTAGGGCTGGAGTGGGAGCCAAAAACATTCAGTACTTC
TRBV7-9,.,TRBJ2-2,.,CASGTNTGELFF,TGTGCCAGCGGGACGAACACCGGGGAGCTGTTTTTT
TRBV18,.,TRBJ2-1,.,CASSPGGGVYNEQFF,TGTGCCAGCTCACCGGGGGGTGGGGTATACAATGAGCAGTTCTTC
TRBV27,.,TRBJ1-2,.,CASSLGVANYGYTF,TGTGCCAGCAGTTTAGGTGTAGCTAACTATGGCTACACCTTC
TRBV5-1,.,TRBJ1-5,.,CASSLDWGFNQPQHF,TGCGCCAGCAGCCTCGACTGGGGGTTCAATCAGCCCCAGCATTTT
TRBV14,.,TRBJ2-3,.,CASSPYTDTQYF,TGTGCCAGCAGTCCTTACACAGATACGCAGTATTTT
TRBV5-4,TRBD2,TRBJ2-1,.,CASSLRLAGGLSYNEQFF,TGTGCCAGCAGCTTAAGACTAGCGGGGGGGTTGTCGTACAATGAGCAGTTCTTC
TRBV29-1,TRBD2,TRBJ2-5,.,CSARTSGRQETQYF,TGCAGCGCTAGGACTAGCGGAAGACAAGAGACCCAGTACTTC
TRBV14,TRBD2,TRBJ2-7,.,CASSQGLASYEQYF,TGTGCCAGCAGCCAAGGACTAGCCTCCTACGAGCAGTACTTC
TRBV7-3,.,TRBJ2-2,.,CASSWGYRKDTGELFF,TGTGCCAGCAGCTGGGGGTACAGAAAGGACACCGGGGAGCTGTTTTTT
TRBV27,.,TRBJ1-1,.,CASSLWGARGTNTEAFF,TGTGCCAGCAGTTTATGGGGGGCGCGGGGCACGAACACTGAAGCTTTCTTT
TRBV9,TRBD2,TRBJ2-5,few,CASSGGLAGEETQYF,TGTGCCAGCAGCGGGGGACTAGCGGGAGAAGAGACCCAGTACTTC
TRBV5-1,.,TRBJ2-7,.,CASSPQTSSYEQYF,TGCGCCAGCAGCCCCCAGACGAGCTCCTACGAGCAGTACTTC
TRBV19,.,TRBJ2-7,.,CASSYRDTTYEQYF,TGTGCCAGTAGTTACCGGGACACCACCTACGAGCAGTACTTC
TRBV7-9,.,TRBJ2-7,.,CASSLRDDPQEQYF,TGTGCCAGCAGCTTAAGGGACGATCCTCAAGAGCAGTACTTC
TRBV5-4,.,TRBJ2-3,.,CASSLRAILPTDTQYF,TGTGCCAGCAGCTTGAGGGCAATATTGCCCACAGATACGCAGTATTTT
TRBV5-4,.,TRBJ2-3,.,CASSSLAPSTDTQYF,TGTGCCAGCAGCTCCTTGGCGCCGAGCACAGATACGCAGTATTTT